This T cell receptor (beta chain) was captured by sequencing in a study of T cell responses to AZD1222 COVID-19 vaccine. Study-wide findings and caveats: Vaccination with two AZD1222 doses was followed by a rise in Spike-specific TCR breadth and depth. Females made up more of the donors, who were largely white British, and clonal diversity may have come out too low.

As regards this clone: Its antigen is as yet unknown.

The protocol was immunoSEQ multiplex PCR, while the TCRdb copy is restricted to in-frame clones and leaves out a portion. The sample has over 60,000 clones; more than 75% are singletons. The receptor was isolated from an adult in good health. The sample consisted of peripheral blood, taken on day 0 of AZD1222 vaccination.

This CDR3 reads CASSLAGQGADYGYTF. The CDR3 DNA is TGTGCCAGCAGCTTGGCGGGACAGGGGGCGGACTATGGCTACACCTTC. The chain has TRBV5-6 and TRBJ1-2; TRBD1 agrees at 12 bases. Germline CDR1 and CDR2: SGHDT and YYEEEE. Trimming took 0 bases from V and 3 from J; bases not matched to a gene: 3. This CDR3 is 16 amino acids long.